This T cell receptor beta chain was profiled in a study of CD8+ T cells in alopecia areata listed by TCRdb under 2018. Regarding the complete study: The study used high-throughput TCRbeta sequencing to examine T cell clonal expansion in alopecia areata, in both the C3H/HeJ mouse model and human patients. Scalp clonality was compared among normal scalp (n=4), patchy alopecia areata scalp (n=8), and alopecia totalis/universalis scalp (n=8). immunoSEQ multiplex PCR using 35 Vbeta forward primers and 13 Jbeta reverse primers was used to amplify TCRbeta CDR3 regions. RNA was obtained with the PAXgene miRNA kit for fixed scalp, the miRNeasy kit for PBMCs, and the RNeasy kit for mouse skin. Human TCRbeta sequencing covered scalp tissue and sorted CD4+ and CD8+ peripheral blood T cells from patchy and totalis/universalis alopecia areata patients and healthy controls.

There are a few counts of this clone. No cognate antigen has been identified for it. Nothing much larger sits one base from this clone, and base qualities are not available. Libraries were built with the immunoSEQ multiplex PCR assay. RNA was extracted from all samples and reverse transcribed into cDNA as template for TCR sequencing. First-strand cDNA was synthesized with SuperScript III using a 2:1 mix of oligo-dT and random hexamers. A synthetic immune receptor repertoire was used to measure amplification bias, and any remaining bias was corrected computationally. The paper's data handling went like this. Raw reads were preprocessed for error removal, and CDR3 was defined according to IMGT conventions as running from the conserved cysteine to phenylalanine. Clonality was computed as 1 minus the Shannon entropy, with the entropy normalized by log2 of the number of productive unique TCRs. Whether scalp clones were CD4 or CD8 was inferred by matching scalp TCRbeta sequences against CD4 and CD8 repertoires sorted from blood. Not all clones reach the TCRdb copy of this immuneACCESS table, which keeps in-frame sequences only. Checked studies attribute under half of the gap to unresolved V genes and leave the rest unexplained. From that table come the V and J calls and clone size; the DNA was used to work out D and trimming. For this sample the table gives about 64,000 clones, of which roughly two fifths were detected only once. The biggest ten clones account for just over 50% of the sample.

The study at large found these results: Unlike mouse skin, where gammadelta T cells dominate, normal human skin contains resident alphabeta T cells that get sequenced too, which complicates analysis of the scalp TCR repertoire. Shared TCR sequences between patients were less evident than in mice, which may be partly attributable to HLA diversity in the patient population. Higher clonality and more expanded CD8+ clones were observed in lesional scalp than in normal scalp, particularly in alopecia totalis/universalis, a finding suggestive of antigenic drive.

Lesional scalp punch biopsies and peripheral blood were collected from alopecia areata patients. PBMCs were isolated by density centrifugation and stained for CD3, CD4 and CD8, and CD4+ and CD8+ T cells were sorted on a FACSAria. As part of a multicenter biomarker study, untreated alopecia areata patients were recruited. In roughly five patients from the biomarker study, the blood CD8+ T cells went through an additional sort into NKG2D-low and NKG2D-high fractions. The origin of this receptor is a human donor with alopecia areata. Sequenced: NKG2D-low CD8+ T cells sorted from blood. The sample's cell subset or site, from its label and the paper: sorted CD8+ NKG2D-low blood T cells.

The CDR3 region: CSVASGVYEQYF. The DNA reads as follows: TGCAGCGTTGCCTCGGGAGTGTACGAGCAGTACTTC. The chain links TRBV29-1 with TRBJ2-7; D gene: possibly TRBD2, on 6 matching bases. The germline V gene supplies CDR1 SQVTM and CDR2 ANQGSEA. Inclusive of the bounding cysteine and phenylalanine, the CDR3 is 12 residues long. CDR3 DNA is the only sequence kept; it has 36 bases, read in frame from the first base. Trimming costs V 4 bases and J 4 bases, and their ends lie 11 bases apart.